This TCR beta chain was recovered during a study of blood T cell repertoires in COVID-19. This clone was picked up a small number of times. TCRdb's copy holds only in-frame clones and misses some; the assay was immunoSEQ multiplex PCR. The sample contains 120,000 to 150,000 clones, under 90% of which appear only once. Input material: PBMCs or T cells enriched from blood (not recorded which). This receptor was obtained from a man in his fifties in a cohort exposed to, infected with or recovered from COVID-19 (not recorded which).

The CDR3 region is CAWSRDFYNEQFF. Written as DNA, the CDR3 is TGTGCCTGGAGCCGGGACTTCTACAATGAGCAGTTCTTC. V gene TRBV30 combines with J gene TRBJ2-1; TRBD2 is a possible D gene (6 bases). Germline V CDR1 and CDR2: GTSNPN, SVGIG (reference sequence). The CDR3 contains 13 residues. The V gene lost 3 bases and the J gene lost 3 bases, with 9 bases spanning the gap.